Included here is one TCR beta chain sequence, with context. The antigen remains undetermined. V was pared by 3 bases and J by 3 bases, with 7 bases of the junction left unmatched. The germline CDR1 and CDR2 sequences are MNHEY and SMNVEV (reference sequence). The length of the CDR3 is 15 residues. The data are from a study of cytomegalovirus exposure and HLA in healthy donors. Notes on the study in general: There were a few CMV-associated chains whose specificity for CMV antigens was confirmed in vitro. One later analysis reportedly identified an Asian-associated ancestry cluster that showed fewer N-insertions than the approximately 710-donor mean. Sequencing likely caused a cluster of highly shared sequence variants. The analysis excluded some indistinguishable V segments, including TRBV6-2 and TRBV6-3.

The PCR used 60 Vbeta and 13 Jbeta primers. Data came from immunoSEQ multiplex PCR; TCRdb stores just in-frame clones and leaves some out. With some 130,000 clones in the sample, the ten largest clones hold 2%. The rearrangement joins TRBV27 to TRBJ1-2; 7 positions match TRBD1. This sequence originates from a woman between 55 and 75 years old in good health and CMV-seronegative. The sequenced sample consisted of PBMCs. Here the CDR3 DNA reads TGTGCCAGCAGTTTCGGGAGGGGGCAGGACTATGGCTACACCTTC. Translated: CASSFGRGQDYGYTF.